This T cell receptor (beta chain) was captured by sequencing in a study of cytomegalovirus exposure and HLA in healthy donors. The wider study: The study placed around 80% of its approximately 400 genotyped donors in the Caucasian-associated ancestry cluster.

PCR was performed using 60 Vbeta and 13 Jbeta primers. Only in-frame clones appear in the TCRdb table, and some are missing; sequencing was by immunoSEQ multiplex PCR. The sample lists 150,000 to 200,000 clones; 78% were seen once. Study-level results: Generally TCR sequences proved uncommon, though certain public TCRs appeared in numerous donors. An analysis that came later showed most CMV-associated TCR beta chains appearing HLA-restricted.

While unrecorded immune exposures were likely, the donors were nominally healthy when sampled. Per germline, CDR1 SEHNR and CDR2 FQNEAQ (reference sequence). CDR3 length equals 16 residues. About this clone itself: Its antigen is not known. The junction departs from germline at one end; a sequencing error may be responsible.

This chain connects TRBV7-9 to TRBJ2-5, with TRBD2 matching 8 bases. The sequenced material came from PBMCs. This clonotype was sampled from a middle-aged woman in good health and CMV-seropositive. CDR3 residues: CSSSLPLLADQETQYF. CDR3 nucleotide sequence: TGTTCCAGCAGCTTACCCTTACTAGCGGACCAAGAGACCCAGTACTTC.